This T cell receptor (beta chain) was retrieved from a study of blood T cell repertoires in COVID-19. Study overall: Material from acute and convalescent COVID-19 was sourced from the United States, Italy and Spain.

The Seattle site enrolled patients during active infection and followed them longitudinally. Between the trimmed V and J ends, which lost 2 bases and 0 bases, there was a span of 11 bases. CDR3 length: 16 residues. Germline V gene lookup returns CDR1 MGHDK and CDR2 SYGVNS. Assay: immunoSEQ multiplex PCR; the TCRdb copy retains only in-frame clones and omits some. Here the sample spans approximately 150,000 clones, more than 75% being singletons. The receptor comes from a woman in her forties or fifties with COVID-19, enrolled during active disease. Sequences were obtained from peripheral blood. The chain links TRBV25-1 to TRBJ1-5; tentatively, D is TRBD1 (6 bases). CDR3 sequence: CASSETKGDSNQPQHF. DNA for the CDR3: TGTGCCAGCAGTGAAACAAAGGGGGATAGCAATCAGCCCCAGCATTTT.